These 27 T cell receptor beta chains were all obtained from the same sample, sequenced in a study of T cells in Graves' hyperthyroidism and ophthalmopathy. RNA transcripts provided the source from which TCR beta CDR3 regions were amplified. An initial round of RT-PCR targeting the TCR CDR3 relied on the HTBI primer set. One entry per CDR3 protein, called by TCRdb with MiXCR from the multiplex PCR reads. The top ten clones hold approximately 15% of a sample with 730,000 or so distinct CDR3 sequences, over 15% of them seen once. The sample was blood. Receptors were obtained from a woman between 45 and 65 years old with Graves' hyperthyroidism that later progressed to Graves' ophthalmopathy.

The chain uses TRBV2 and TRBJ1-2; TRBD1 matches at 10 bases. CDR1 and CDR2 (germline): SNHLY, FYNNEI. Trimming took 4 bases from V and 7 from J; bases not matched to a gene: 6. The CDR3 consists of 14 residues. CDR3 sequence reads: CASSGTGGLGGYTF. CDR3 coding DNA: TGTGCCAGCAGTGGGACAGGGGGTCTGGGTGGCTACACCTTC.

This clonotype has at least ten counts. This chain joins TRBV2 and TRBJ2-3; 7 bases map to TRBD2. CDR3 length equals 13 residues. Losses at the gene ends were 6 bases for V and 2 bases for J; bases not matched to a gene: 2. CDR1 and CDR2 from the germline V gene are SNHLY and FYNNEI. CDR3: CASRSGDTDTQYF. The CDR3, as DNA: TGTGCCAGCAGGAGCGGGGACACAGATACGCAGTATTTT. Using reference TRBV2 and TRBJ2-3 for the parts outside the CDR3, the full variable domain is EPEVTQTPSHQVTQMGQEVILRCVPISNHLYFYWYRQILGQKVEFLVSFYNNEISEKSEIFDDQFSVERPDGSNFTLKIRSTKLEDSAMYFCASRSGDTDTQYFGPGTRLTVL.

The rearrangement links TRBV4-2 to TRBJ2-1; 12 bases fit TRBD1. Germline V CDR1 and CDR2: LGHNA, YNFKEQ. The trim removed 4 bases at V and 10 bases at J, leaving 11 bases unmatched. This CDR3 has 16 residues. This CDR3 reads CASSRDPGTGGTEQFF. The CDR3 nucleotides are TGTGCCAGCAGCCGTGATCCGGGGACAGGGGGCACCGAGCAGTTCTTC.

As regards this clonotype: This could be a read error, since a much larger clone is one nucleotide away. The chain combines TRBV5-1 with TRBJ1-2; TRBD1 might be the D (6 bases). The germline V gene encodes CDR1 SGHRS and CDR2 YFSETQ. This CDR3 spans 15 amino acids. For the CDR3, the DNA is TGCGCCAGCAGTCCTACCGGGACAAGAGGCGATGGCTTCACCTTC. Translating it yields CASSPTGTRGDGFTF.

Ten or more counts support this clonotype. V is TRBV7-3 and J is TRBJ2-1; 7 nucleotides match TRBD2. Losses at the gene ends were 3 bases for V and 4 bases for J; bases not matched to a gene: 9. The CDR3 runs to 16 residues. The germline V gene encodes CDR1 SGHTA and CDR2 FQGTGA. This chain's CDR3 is CASSFSGAAQYNEQFF. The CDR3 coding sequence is TGTGCCAGCAGCTTCAGCGGGGCTGCACAATACAATGAGCAGTTCTTC.

CDR3 residues: CASSPWQANYGYTF. DNA for the CDR3: TGTGCCAGCAGCCCCTGGCAGGCGAACTATGGCTACACCTTC. This chain links TRBV14 with TRBJ1-2; D call uncertain. Germline V gives CDR1 SGHDN, CDR2 FVKESK. CDR3 length: 14 amino acids. Trimming pared 4 bases from V and 2 bases from J, leaving 11 bases between.

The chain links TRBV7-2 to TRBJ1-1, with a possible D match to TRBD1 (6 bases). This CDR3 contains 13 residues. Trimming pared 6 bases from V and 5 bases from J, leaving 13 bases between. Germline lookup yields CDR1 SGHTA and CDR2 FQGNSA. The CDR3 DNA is TGTGCCAGCAGTTACAGGGTGGGGACTGAAGCTTTCTTT. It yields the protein CASSYRVGTEAFF. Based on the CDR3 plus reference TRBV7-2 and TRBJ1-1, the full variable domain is GAGVSQSPSNKVTEKGKDVELRCDPISGHTALYWYRQSLGQGLEFLIYFQGNSAPDKSGLPSDRFSAERTGGSVSTLTIQRTQQEDSAVYLCASSYRVGTEAFFGQGTRLTVV.

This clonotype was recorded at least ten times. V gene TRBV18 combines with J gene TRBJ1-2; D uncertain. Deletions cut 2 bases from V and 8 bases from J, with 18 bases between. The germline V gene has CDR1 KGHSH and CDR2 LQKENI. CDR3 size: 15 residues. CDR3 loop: CASSPFSRGLGGYTF. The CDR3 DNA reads TGTGCCAGCTCACCATTCTCAAGAGGGCTGGGAGGCTACACCTTC.

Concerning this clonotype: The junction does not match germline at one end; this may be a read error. DNA for the CDR3: TGCACCAGCCGAGGACAGGGGAACACTGAAGCTTTCTTT. Protein sequence: CTSRGQGNTEAFF. This chain uses TRBV10-1 with TRBJ1-1, with 8 bases identical to TRBD1. Germline CDR1 reads WNHNN; CDR2 reads SYGVQD (reference sequence). This CDR3 region has 13 residues.

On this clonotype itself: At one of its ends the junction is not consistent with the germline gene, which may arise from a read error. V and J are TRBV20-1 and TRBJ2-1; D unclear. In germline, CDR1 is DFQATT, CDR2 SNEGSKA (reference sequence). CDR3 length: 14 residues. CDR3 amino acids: CSAHVRSSYNEQLF. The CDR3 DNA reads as TGCAGTGCTCACGTCAGGAGCTCCTACAATGAGCAGCTCTTC.

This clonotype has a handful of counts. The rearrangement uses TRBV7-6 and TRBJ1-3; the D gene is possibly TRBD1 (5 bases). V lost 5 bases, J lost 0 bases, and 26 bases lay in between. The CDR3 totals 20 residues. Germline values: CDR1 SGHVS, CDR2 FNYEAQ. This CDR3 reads CASSHRDHYSTVHSGNTIYF. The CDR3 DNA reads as TGTGCCAGCAGCCACCGGGACCACTATTCGACTGTACACTCTGGAAACACCATATATTTT. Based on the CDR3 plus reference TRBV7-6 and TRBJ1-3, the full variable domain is GAGVSQSPRYKVTKRGQDVALRCDPISGHVSLYWYRQALGQGPEFLTYFNYEAQQDKSGLPNDRFSAERPEGSISTLTIQRTEQRDSAMYRCASSHRDHYSTVHSGNTIYFGEGSWLTVV.

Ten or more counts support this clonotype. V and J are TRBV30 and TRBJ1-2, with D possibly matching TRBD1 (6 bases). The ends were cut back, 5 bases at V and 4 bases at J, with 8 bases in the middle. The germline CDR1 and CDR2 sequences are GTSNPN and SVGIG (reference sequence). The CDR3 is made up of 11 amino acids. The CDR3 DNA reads TGTGCCTGGGGACAGCCCTATGGCTACACCTTC. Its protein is CAWGQPYGYTF.

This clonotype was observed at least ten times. CDR3 nucleotide sequence: TGTGCCAGCAGCCAAAGGGACAGGGACAATGATGAGCAGTTCTTC. Translated: CASSQRDRDNDEQFF. The chain has TRBV12-3 or TRBV12-4 and TRBJ2-1; 9 bases line up with TRBD1. The CDR3 covers 15 residues. V shed 6 bases, J shed 8 bases, and the junction held 11 bases outside the gene matches.

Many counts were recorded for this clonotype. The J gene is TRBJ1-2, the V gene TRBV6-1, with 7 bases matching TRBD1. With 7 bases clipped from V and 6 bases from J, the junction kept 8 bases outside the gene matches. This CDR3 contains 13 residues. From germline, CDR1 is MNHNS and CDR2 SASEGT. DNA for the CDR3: TGTGCCAGCAAGAGGGGGACAGCTGATGGCTACACCTTC. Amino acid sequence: CASKRGTADGYTF.

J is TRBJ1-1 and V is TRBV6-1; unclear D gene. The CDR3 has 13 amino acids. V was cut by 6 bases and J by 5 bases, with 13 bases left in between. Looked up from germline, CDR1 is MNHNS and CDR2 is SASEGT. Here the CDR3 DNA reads TGTGCCAGCAGGGACGGACTCTATACTGAAGCTTTCTTT. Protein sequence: CASRDGLYTEAFF.

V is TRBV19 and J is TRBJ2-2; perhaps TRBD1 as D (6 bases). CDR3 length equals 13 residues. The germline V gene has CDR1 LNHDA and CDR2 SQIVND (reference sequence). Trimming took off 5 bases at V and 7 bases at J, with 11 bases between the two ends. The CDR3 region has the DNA TGTGCCAGTAGTTACCAGGGGTACGGGGAGCTGTTTTTT. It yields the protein CASSYQGYGELFF.

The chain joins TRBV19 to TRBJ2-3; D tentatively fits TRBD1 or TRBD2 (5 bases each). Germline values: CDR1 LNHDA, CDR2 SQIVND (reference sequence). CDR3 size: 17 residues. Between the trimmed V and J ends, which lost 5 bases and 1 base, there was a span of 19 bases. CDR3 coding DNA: TGTGCCAGTAGTCCGGAGGTTGGGGCGGGCCGCACAGATACGCAGTATTTT. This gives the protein CASSPEVGAGRTDTQYF.

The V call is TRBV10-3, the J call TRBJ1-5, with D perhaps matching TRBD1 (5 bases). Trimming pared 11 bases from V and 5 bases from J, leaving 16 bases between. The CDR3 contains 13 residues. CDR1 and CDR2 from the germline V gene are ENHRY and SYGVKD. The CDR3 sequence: CAPNKGSDQPQHF. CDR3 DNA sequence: TGTGCCCCAAACAAGGGGTCGGATCAGCCCCAGCATTTT.

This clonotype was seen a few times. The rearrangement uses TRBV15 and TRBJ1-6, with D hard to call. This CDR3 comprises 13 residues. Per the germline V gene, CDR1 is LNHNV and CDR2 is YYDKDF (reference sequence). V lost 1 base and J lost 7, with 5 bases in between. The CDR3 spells CATSRVGNSPLHF. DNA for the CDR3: TGTGCCACCAGCAGAGTAGGGAATTCACCCCTCCACTTT.

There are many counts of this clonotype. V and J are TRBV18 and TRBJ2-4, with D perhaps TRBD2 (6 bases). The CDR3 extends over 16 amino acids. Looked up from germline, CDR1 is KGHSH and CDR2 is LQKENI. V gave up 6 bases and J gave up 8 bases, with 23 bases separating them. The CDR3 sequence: CASSPGTFWVGDIQYF. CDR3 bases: TGTGCCAGCTCGCCCGGGACTTTTTGGGTCGGGGACATTCAGTACTTC. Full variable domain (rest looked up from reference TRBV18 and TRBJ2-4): NAGVMQNPRHLVRRRGQEARLRCSPMKGHSHVYWYRQLPEEGLKFMVYLQKENIIDESGMPKERFSAEFPKEGPSILRIQQVVRGDSAAYFCASSPGTFWVGDIQYFGAGTRLSVL.

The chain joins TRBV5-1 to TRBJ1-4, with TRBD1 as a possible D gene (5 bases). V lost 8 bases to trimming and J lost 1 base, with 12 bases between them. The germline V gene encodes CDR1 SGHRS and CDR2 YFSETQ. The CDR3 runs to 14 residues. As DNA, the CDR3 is TGCGCCAGGCGCCGGGGGGAAACTAATGAAAAACTGTTTTTT. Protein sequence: CARRRGETNEKLFF.

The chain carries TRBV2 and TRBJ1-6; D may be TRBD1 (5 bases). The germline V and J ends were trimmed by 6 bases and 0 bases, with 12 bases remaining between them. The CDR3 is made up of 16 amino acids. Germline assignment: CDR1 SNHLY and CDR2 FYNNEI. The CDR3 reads CASSRDFSSYNSPLHF. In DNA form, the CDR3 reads TGTGCCAGCAGCAGGGACTTTAGCTCCTATAATTCACCCCTCCACTTT.

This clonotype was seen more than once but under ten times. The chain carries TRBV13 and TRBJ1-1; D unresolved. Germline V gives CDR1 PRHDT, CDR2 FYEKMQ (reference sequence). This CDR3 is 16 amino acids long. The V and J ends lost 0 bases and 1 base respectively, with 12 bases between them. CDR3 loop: CASSLGPWARNTEAFF. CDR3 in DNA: TGTGCCAGCAGCTTAGGCCCGTGGGCGCGGAACACTGAAGCTTTCTTT.

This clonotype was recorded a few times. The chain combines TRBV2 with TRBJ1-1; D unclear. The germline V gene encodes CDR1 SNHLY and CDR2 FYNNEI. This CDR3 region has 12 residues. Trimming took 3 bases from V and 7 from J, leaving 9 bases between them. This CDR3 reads CASSELAFEAFF. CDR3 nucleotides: TGTGCCAGCAGTGAGTTGGCCTTTGAAGCTTTCTTT.

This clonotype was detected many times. The CDR3 is CASSQDRGGVWTQYF. The CDR3 DNA reads TGTGCCAGCAGCCAGGACAGGGGAGGGGTATGGACCCAGTACTTC. J is TRBJ2-5 and V is TRBV5-4, with 9 bases that match TRBD1. J gave up 7 bases and V 4 bases, and 11 bases lay outside the gene matches. The CDR3 loop spans 15 amino acids. Germline V gene lookup returns CDR1 SGHNT and CDR2 YYREEE (reference sequence).

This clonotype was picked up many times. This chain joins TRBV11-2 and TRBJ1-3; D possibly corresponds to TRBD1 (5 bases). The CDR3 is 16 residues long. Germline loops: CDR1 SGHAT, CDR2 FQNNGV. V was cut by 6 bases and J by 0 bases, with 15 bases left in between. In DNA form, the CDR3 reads TGTGCCAGCAGTCTCCGGGGGGGAGCCTCTGGAAACACCATATATTTT. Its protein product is CASSLRGGASGNTIYF.

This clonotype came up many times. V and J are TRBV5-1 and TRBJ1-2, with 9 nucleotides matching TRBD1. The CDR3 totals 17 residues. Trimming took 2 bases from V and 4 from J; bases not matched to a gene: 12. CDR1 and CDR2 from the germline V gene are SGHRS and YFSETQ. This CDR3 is CASSFPGQGLLGYGYTF. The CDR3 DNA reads TGCGCCAGCAGCTTCCCGGGACAGGGCCTACTCGGCTATGGCTACACCTTC.